These 23 T cell receptor beta chains were sequenced from one sample in a study of blood T cell repertoires in COVID-19. The table came from immunoSEQ multiplex PCR; TCRdb's copy has only in-frame clones and leaves some out. Here the sample spans about 140,000 clones, around 90% being singletons. What was sequenced was peripheral blood. These receptors were collected from a man in his 70s with acute or convalescent COVID-19.

This clone was counted between two and nine times. The rearrangement links TRBV27 to TRBJ2-3; the D gene is possibly TRBD1 (6 bases). Germline CDR1 MNHEY, CDR2 SMNVEV (reference sequence). V was trimmed by 1 base and J by 5 bases, leaving 10 bases between them. The CDR3 length is 14 residues. The CDR3 DNA is TGTGCCAGCAGTTTATACAGGGATCAAGATACGCAGTATTTT. It codes for CASSLYRDQDTQYF.

V is TRBV18 and J is TRBJ2-3; the match to TRBD1 covers 8 bases. Trimming removed 9 bases from V and 3 bases from J; junction bases left unmatched: 2. This CDR3 region has 12 residues. Germline lookup yields CDR1 KGHSH and CDR2 LQKENI. CDR3 sequence (DNA): TGTGCCAGTTACAGGGGGACAGATACGCAGTATTTT. Translation: CASYRGTDTQYF.

The V call is TRBV7-9, the J call TRBJ2-3; D is perhaps TRBD2 (6 bases). The germline V gene has CDR1 SEHNR and CDR2 FQNEAQ (reference sequence). V gave up 4 bases and J gave up 2 bases, with 7 bases separating them. This CDR3 has 13 amino acids. This CDR3 reads CASSSGVTDTQYF. The CDR3 region has the DNA TGTGCCAGCAGCTCGGGAGTCACAGATACGCAGTATTTT.

The chain recombines TRBV3-1 (or the pseudogene TRBV3-2) with TRBJ2-5; maybe TRBD1 (5 bases). Germline V gene data show CDR1 as LGHDT and CDR2 as YNNKEL (reference sequence). This CDR3 region has 14 residues. V was trimmed by 0 bases and J by 3 bases, leaving 8 bases between them. The CDR3 loop is CASSQDSREETQYF. As DNA, the CDR3 is TGTGCCAGCAGCCAAGATTCCAGGGAAGAGACCCAGTACTTC.

The chain joins TRBV7-2 to TRBJ1-2, with D unresolved. Trimming shortened V by 3 bases and J by 4 bases, and 6 bases separated the two germline ends. This CDR3 has 12 amino acids. In germline, CDR1 is SGHTA, CDR2 FQGNSA. CDR3 coding DNA: TGTGCCAGCAGCTTGCGAAGCTATGGCTACACCTTC. It yields the protein CASSLRSYGYTF.

The rearrangement joins TRBV5-5 to TRBJ2-7; 8 bases fit TRBD2. The CDR3 consists of 15 residues. Germline V gene lookup returns CDR1 SGHKS and CDR2 YYEKEE (reference sequence). The junction had 4 bases not matched to a gene; V was cut back by 2 bases and J by 0 bases. CDR3 sequence: CASSFSGARSYEQYF. The CDR3 nucleotides read TGTGCCAGCAGCTTTAGCGGGGCCCGCTCCTACGAGCAGTACTTC. The full variable domain, in which reference TRBV5-5 and TRBJ2-7 provide the parts outside the CDR3, is DAGVTQSPTHLIKTRGQQVTLRCSPISGHKSVSWYQQVLGQGPQFIFQYYEKEERGRGNFPDRFSARQFPNYSSELNVNALLLGDSALYLCASSFSGARSYEQYFGPGTRLTVT.

The genes are TRBV5-1 and TRBJ1-5, with 8 bases lining up with TRBD1. The CDR3 runs 15 residues. Germline CDR1 reads SGHRS; CDR2 reads YFSETQ. Trimming at V came to 3 bases and at J to 6 bases, leaving 8 bases not matched to a gene. The CDR3 sequence is CASSWGSGGGQPQHF. Here the CDR3 DNA reads TGCGCCAGCAGCTGGGGATCAGGGGGCGGTCAGCCCCAGCATTTT.

The CDR3 is CASGTKGQSGAGYTF. The DNA of the CDR3 is TGTGCCAGCGGGACAAAGGGACAGTCCGGGGCTGGCTACACCTTC. This chain links TRBV27 with TRBJ1-2, with TRBD1 matching 7 bases. CDR3 length: 15 residues. V gave up 8 bases and J gave up 7 bases; unmatched junction bases: 16. Germline CDR1 and CDR2: MNHEY and SMNVEV (reference sequence).

The V gene is TRBV28, the J gene TRBJ2-5; weak D call: TRBD1 (7 bases). The CDR3 extends over 13 amino acids. V was pared by 3 bases and J by 7 bases, with 12 bases between. Germline V gene data show CDR1 as MDHEN and CDR2 as SYDVKM. The CDR3 region has the DNA TGTGCCAGCAGTTTCCAGCAGGGGGGGACCCAGTACTTC. Residues: CASSFQQGGTQYF.

The chain joins TRBV21-1 to TRBJ1-3. TRBV21-1 is designated a pseudogene. This CDR3 is 16 amino acids long. CDR3 DNA: TGTGCCAGCAGCAAACGGCAGCTTTCGGGAAGAAACACCATATATTTT. Encoded protein: CASSKRQLSGRNTIYF.

The chain recombines TRBV29-1 with TRBJ2-7, with 10 bases aligning to TRBD1. The germline gives CDR1 SQVTM, CDR2 ANQGSEA. The CDR3 runs 15 residues. The V segment lost 0 bases and the J segment 5 bases; nucleotides outside the gene matches: 7. The CDR3 bases are TGCAGCGTTGAAGATCTGGGGACAGGGGTTGACGAGCAGTACTTC. Its protein is CSVEDLGTGVDEQYF.

The chain links TRBV5-1 to TRBJ2-3; 7 nucleotides match TRBD1. V dropped 4 bases and J dropped 0; count of bases not matched to a gene: 14. The CDR3 loop spans 18 amino acids. Germline CDR1 and CDR2: SGHRS and YFSETQ. In DNA form, the CDR3 reads TGCGCCAGCAGCAATCAAATGACCGGGACAGCTAGCACAGATACGCAGTATTTT. This codes for CASSNQMTGTASTDTQYF. Full variable domain (outside the CDR3, taken from reference TRBV5-1 and TRBJ2-3): KAGVTQTPRYLIKTRGQQVTLSCSPISGHRSVSWYQQTPGQGLQFLFEYFSETQRNKGNFPGRFSGRQFSNSRSEMNVSTLELGDSALYLCASSNQMTGTASTDTQYFGPGTRLTVL.

The chain recombines TRBV4-2 with TRBJ2-1, with 11 bases lining up with TRBD2. CDR3 size: 17 residues. Germline V gene lookup returns CDR1 LGHNA and CDR2 YNFKEQ. The trim removed 1 base at V and 3 bases at J, leaving 5 bases unmatched. CDR3 DNA: TGTGCCAGCAGCCAAGGAGTTAGCGGGGGGGGCTACAATGAGCAGTTCTTC. Its translation is CASSQGVSGGGYNEQFF.

The rearrangement uses TRBV19 and TRBJ2-1; 10 bases are shared with TRBD2. V trimming: 8 bases; J trimming: 3 bases; junction bases outside the gene matches: 4. CDR1 LNHDA and CDR2 SQIVND come from the germline V gene (reference sequence). The CDR3 is 14 residues long. The CDR3 loop is CASVRTSGYNEQFF. CDR3 DNA sequence: TGTGCCAGTGTCAGGACTAGCGGCTACAATGAGCAGTTCTTC.

The genes are TRBV6-6 and TRBJ2-7, with 10 bases aligning to TRBD2. CDR1 MNHNY and CDR2 SVGAGI come from the germline V gene (reference sequence). The CDR3 is 15 amino acids. Trimming removed 7 bases from V and 5 bases from J; junction bases left unmatched: 11. DNA of the CDR3: TGTGCCAGCACCGGAACTAGCGGGGACCCGCACGAGCAGTACTTC. Translated: CASTGTSGDPHEQYF.

The J gene is TRBJ1-2, the V gene TRBV18; possibly TRBD1 for D (6 bases). The germline V gene has CDR1 KGHSH and CDR2 LQKENI. The V end was cut by 2 bases, the J end by 0 bases, with 19 bases between. The CDR3 contains 18 residues. The CDR3 region is CASSPFRDTIDSNYGYTF. In DNA, the CDR3 is TGTGCCAGCTCACCATTCCGGGACACGATCGACTCTAACTATGGCTACACCTTC. The full variable domain, its missing parts supplied by reference TRBV18 and TRBJ1-2, is NAGVMQNPRHLVRRRGQEARLRCSPMKGHSHVYWYRQLPEEGLKFMVYLQKENIIDESGMPKERFSAEFPKEGPSILRIQQVVRGDSAAYFCASSPFRDTIDSNYGYTFGSGTRLTVV.

This sequence joins TRBV19 and TRBJ2-1, with TRBD2 as a possible D gene (6 bases). Trimming shortened V by 4 bases and J by 0 bases, and 13 bases separated the two germline ends. Looked up from germline, CDR1 is LNHDA and CDR2 is SQIVND (reference sequence). The CDR3 length is 16 residues. As DNA, the CDR3 is TGTGCCAGTAGTACCCGGGACTCTAGCTCCTACAATGAGCAGTTCTTC. Amino acids: CASSTRDSSSYNEQFF.

The chain couples TRBV10-2 to TRBJ1-2, with a tentative D call TRBD1 (6 bases). V was clipped by 5 bases and J by 2 bases, with 12 bases between them. The CDR3 loop spans 14 amino acids. Germline lookup yields CDR1 WSHSY and CDR2 SAAADI. The CDR3 nucleotides are TGCGCCAGCAGTTCGGGGGGGGCGAACTATGGCTACACCTTC. Translating gives CASSSGGANYGYTF.

V gene TRBV24-1 combines with J gene TRBJ2-1; 10 nucleotides line up with TRBD2. The CDR3 covers 17 residues. V lost 5 bases and J lost 4; bases outside the gene matches: 10. The germline gives CDR1 KGHDR, CDR2 SFDVKD. The CDR3 DNA is TGTGCCACCAGTGCCGCCGGACTAGCGGATATATACAATGAGCAGTTCTTC. Protein product: CATSAAGLADIYNEQFF.

The sample holds a few counts of this clone. The rearrangement joins TRBV5-5 to TRBJ2-1; D gene uncertain. The V end lost 1 base, the J end lost 0 bases, and 8 bases lay between the germline ends. The germline V gene encodes CDR1 SGHKS and CDR2 YYEKEE (reference sequence). CDR3 length: 15 residues. The CDR3 coding sequence is TGTGCCAGCAGCTTGCTACAGAGCTCCTACAATGAGCAGTTCTTC. Protein sequence: CASSLLQSSYNEQFF.

The chain recombines TRBV13 with TRBJ1-1; TRBD1 matches 7 bases. The CDR3 consists of 14 residues. V gave up 7 bases and J gave up 0 bases; unmatched junction bases: 5. CDR1 is PRHDT and CDR2 is FYEKMQ in the germline V gene (reference sequence). The CDR3 DNA reads as TGTGCCAGCAACGAGCAGGGGGTGAACACTGAAGCTTTCTTT. This sequence encodes CASNEQGVNTEAFF.

V gene TRBV19 combines with J gene TRBJ2-6; 10 positions match TRBD1. The CDR3 is 18 amino acids. Per germline, CDR1 LNHDA and CDR2 SQIVND (reference sequence). V was clipped by 7 bases and J by 0 bases; unmatched bases: 9. The CDR3 DNA reads TGTGCCAGTACTTTCTGGGGACAGGGGTTCTCTGGGGCCAACGTCCTGACTTTC. Translated: CASTFWGQGFSGANVLTF.

This chain connects TRBV28 to TRBJ1-1; TRBD1 matches at 7 bases. This CDR3 comprises 16 residues. Germline V gene data show CDR1 as MDHEN and CDR2 as SYDVKM. V gave up 6 bases and J gave up 4 bases; unmatched junction bases: 14. The CDR3 region is CASRKDRAPGGTEAFF. DNA of the CDR3: TGTGCCAGCAGGAAAGACAGGGCGCCAGGAGGCACTGAAGCTTTCTTT.